The 30 T cell receptor beta chains given below trace back to one sample, sequenced in a study of cytomegalovirus exposure and HLA in healthy donors. This PCR relied on a set of 60 Vbeta primers and 13 Jbeta primers. Assay: immunoSEQ multiplex PCR; the TCRdb copy retains only in-frame clones and omits some. Of approximately 80,000 clones listed, just under 75% are singletons. The sequencing input was PBMCs. The receptors stem from a man aged 55 to 70 in good health and CMV-seronegative.

The sample holds one count of this clone. The chain combines TRBV2 with TRBJ1-2, with 7 bases aligning to TRBD1. There are 16 residues in the CDR3. The V gene's germline CDR1 is SNHLY and CDR2 FYNNEI. Trimming at V came to 7 bases and at J to 8 bases, leaving 19 bases not matched to a gene. The CDR3 protein is CASTLSRDSFLRGYTF. CDR3 coding DNA: TGTGCCAGCACCCTTTCCCGGGACAGCTTCTTGCGGGGCTACACCTTC.

The V and J genes are TRBV6-5 and TRBJ1-5; 7 positions match TRBD1. Unmatched junction bases numbered 2, after V lost 5 bases and J lost 4 bases. The germline V gene encodes CDR1 MNHEY and CDR2 SVGAGI. This CDR3 spans 13 amino acids. The chain's CDR3 is CASSLQGNQPQHF. CDR3 bases: TGTGCCAGCAGTCTACAGGGGAATCAGCCCCAGCATTTT.

The chain has TRBV5-1 and TRBJ2-5, with TRBD2 matching 12 bases. The germline gives CDR1 SGHRS, CDR2 YFSETQ. After removal of 4 bases from V and 5 bases from J, the junction contained 9 bases not matched to a gene. This CDR3 region has 16 residues. CDR3 residues: CASSVRTSGDGETQYF. CDR3 nucleotides: TGCGCCAGCAGCGTACGGACTAGCGGGGATGGGGAGACCCAGTACTTC.

Details on this clone: The junction departs from germline at one end; a sequencing error may be responsible. Additional DNA sequences in this sample encode the identical CDR3. The J gene is TRBJ1-1, the V gene TRBV29-1, with D tentatively TRBD1 (5 bases). Germline lookup yields CDR1 SQVTM and CDR2 ANQGSEA. The CDR3 is made up of 13 amino acids. CDR3 nucleotide sequence: TGCAGCGTCGCTAGGAGCGGGGGGACTGAAGCCTTCTTT. This sequence encodes CSVARSGGTEAFF.

This chain uses TRBV6-1 with TRBJ1-2, with TRBD1 identical over 10 bases. The germline V gene has CDR1 MNHNS and CDR2 SASEGT. The CDR3 totals 13 residues. V was pared by 3 bases and J by 8 bases, with 3 bases of the junction left unmatched. This chain's CDR3 is CASSETGGYGYTF. DNA for the CDR3: TGTGCCAGCAGTGAGACAGGGGGCTACGGCTACACCTTC.

The chain uses TRBV14 and TRBJ1-1; D ambiguous. Looked up from germline, CDR1 is SGHDN and CDR2 is FVKESK. V was clipped by 7 bases and J by 4 bases, with 13 bases between them. The CDR3 has 13 residues. Here the CDR3 DNA reads TGTGCCAGCAAGCAGGCTCCGGTCACTGAAGCTTTCTTT. Protein: CASKQAPVTEAFF.

This clone has a single count. V and J are TRBV6-5 and TRBJ2-2; D call uncertain. CDR3 length equals 12 residues. Between the trimmed V and J ends, which lost 2 bases and 6 bases, there was a span of 4 bases. The germline CDR1 and CDR2 sequences are MNHEY and SVGAGI. In DNA, the CDR3 is TGTGCCAGCAGTTACCGCGCCGGGGAGCTGTTTTTT. Protein sequence: CASSYRAGELFF.

CDR3 nucleotide sequence: TGTGCCTGGACGGGACTAGCGGGATCCGCGAAGCAGTATTTT. Amino acid sequence: CAWTGLAGSAKQYF. This chain joins TRBV30 and TRBJ2-3; 13 nucleotides match TRBD2. CDR3 size: 14 residues. V trimming: 4 bases; J trimming: 11 bases; junction bases outside the gene matches: 9. Germline values: CDR1 GTSNPN, CDR2 SVGIG (reference sequence).

The genes are TRBV4-1 and TRBJ2-7; 9 nucleotides align to TRBD2. Unmatched junction bases numbered 6, after V lost 1 base and J lost 2 bases. The germline CDR1 and CDR2 sequences are MGHRA and YSYEKL. The CDR3 is 16 amino acids. CDR3 protein: CASSQGPSGGPYEQYF. The CDR3 coding sequence is TGCGCCAGCAGCCAAGGGCCCAGCGGGGGGCCCTACGAGCAGTACTTC.

The chain is built from TRBV13 and TRBJ2-6; D not certain. V was cut by 1 base and J by 1 base, with 5 bases left in between. This CDR3 is 15 amino acids long. Germline assignment: CDR1 PRHDT and CDR2 FYEKMQ (reference sequence). The CDR3 DNA reads as TGTGCCAGCAGCTTAGAAGAGTCTGGGGCCAACGTCCTGACTTTC. Translating it yields CASSLEESGANVLTF.

In this sample, this clone turned up once. The rearrangement links TRBV2 to TRBJ1-4; D is undetermined. The ends were cut back, 4 bases at V and 3 bases at J, with 9 bases in the middle. CDR3 length: 14 amino acids. Germline lookup yields CDR1 SNHLY and CDR2 FYNNEI. CDR3 in DNA: TGTGCCAGCAGTGCAGGAGGCTCTAATGAAAAACTGTTTTTT. Its protein product is CASSAGGSNEKLFF.

The chain links TRBV6-1 to TRBJ1-6; possible D gene TRBD1, 5 bases. Germline lookup yields CDR1 MNHNS and CDR2 SASEGT. With 4 bases removed from V and 0 bases from J, the gap between germline ends came to 13 bases. The CDR3 is 17 residues long. The CDR3 DNA reads TGTGCCAGCAGTGTCCCGGCAGGGTCCTCCTATAATTCACCCCTCCACTTT. Translation: CASSVPAGSSYNSPLHF.

This clone was picked up one time. The rearrangement joins TRBV5-1 to TRBJ2-1; D perhaps matches TRBD2 (5 bases). Trimming removed 0 bases from V and 8 bases from J, with 15 bases in between. Germline CDR1 is SGHRS and CDR2 is YFSETQ. CDR3 length equals 15 residues. CDR3 sequence reads: CASSLEGRSIDEQFF. CDR3 bases: TGCGCCAGCAGCTTGGAAGGGAGATCAATAGATGAGCAGTTCTTC.

A few counts support this clone. This chain uses TRBV5-1 with TRBJ1-4; D call uncertain. The V end lost 5 bases, the J end lost 6 bases, and 11 bases lay between the germline ends. Germline CDR1 and CDR2: SGHRS and YFSETQ. The length of the CDR3 is 13 residues. This CDR3 is CASSTGADEKLFF. The CDR3 DNA follows: TGCGCCAGCAGTACTGGCGCGGATGAAAAACTGTTTTTT.

This clone was observed once. The J gene is TRBJ1-5, the V gene TRBV19, with TRBD1 matching over 8 bases. Germline lookup yields CDR1 LNHDA and CDR2 SQIVND (reference sequence). The CDR3 consists of 16 residues. V lost 7 bases and J lost 4; bases outside the gene matches: 12. The CDR3 coding sequence is TGTGCCAGTATTAACGGTCGGACAGGGAGTAATCAGCCCCAGCATTTT. It translates to CASINGRTGSNQPQHF.

The chain joins TRBV4-2 to TRBJ2-1; 12 bases align to TRBD2. J lost 0 bases, V lost 1 base, and 10 bases had no gene match. The CDR3 contains 20 residues. Germline V gene lookup returns CDR1 LGHNA and CDR2 YNFKEQ. The CDR3 here is CASSQVGLAGGLSSYNEQFF. As DNA, the CDR3 is TGTGCCAGCAGCCAAGTGGGGCTAGCGGGGGGGTTAAGCTCCTACAATGAGCAGTTCTTC.

The chain is built from TRBV5-1 and TRBJ2-3; 7 bases match TRBD2. With 0 bases clipped from V and 3 bases from J, the junction kept 10 bases outside the gene matches. This CDR3 region has 17 residues. Per the germline V gene, CDR1 is SGHRS and CDR2 is YFSETQ. The CDR3 nucleotides read TGCGCCAGCAGCTTGGGGCTAGCGGAGAGTGGGACAGATACGCAGTATTTT. Translation gives CASSLGLAESGTDTQYF.

To note about this clone: A junction end diverges from the germline sequence, so it may reflect a read error. V gene TRBV7-3 combines with J gene TRBJ2-2, with D possibly TRBD1 on 8 matching bases. Germline CDR1 and CDR2: SGHTA and FQGTGA. The CDR3 is made up of 15 amino acids. In nucleotides, the CDR3 is TGTGTCAGCAGCTTTACAGGGGGGGACACCGGGGAGCTGTTTTTT. This codes for CVSSFTGGDTGELFF.

This clone appeared a single time. This chain uses TRBV9 with TRBJ2-3; weak D call: TRBD1 (6 bases). Trimming shortened V by 4 bases and J by 4 bases, and 19 bases separated the two germline ends. Germline CDR1 and CDR2: SGDLS and YYNGEE. This CDR3 is 16 amino acids long. Here the CDR3 reads CASSLEGVVRPDTQYF. CDR3 DNA: TGTGCCAGCAGCTTAGAGGGGGTAGTCCGACCAGATACGCAGTATTTT.

This chain links TRBV2 with TRBJ1-4, with TRBD1 matching over 10 bases. The CDR3 runs 15 residues. Trimming at V came to 6 bases and at J to 8 bases, leaving 9 bases not matched to a gene. Germline V gives CDR1 SNHLY, CDR2 FYNNEI. The CDR3 sequence is CASRPGTGDGEKLFF. In DNA form, the CDR3 reads TGTGCCAGCAGACCCGGGACAGGGGATGGGGAAAAACTGTTTTTT. Variable domain in full (rest from reference TRBV2 and TRBJ1-4): EPEVTQTPSHQVTQMGQEVILRCVPISNHLYFYWYRQILGQKVEFLVSFYNNEISEKSEIFDDQFSVERPDGSNFTLKIRSTKLEDSAMYFCASRPGTGDGEKLFFGSGTQLSVL.

The rearrangement uses TRBV7-9 and TRBJ2-1, with D possibly matching TRBD1 (6 bases). The CDR3 covers 15 residues. Between the trimmed V and J ends, which lost 2 bases and 4 bases, there was a span of 12 bases. Looked up from germline, CDR1 is SEHNR and CDR2 is FQNEAQ (reference sequence). CDR3 sequence: CASSLLGQGYNEQFF. The CDR3 DNA is TGTGCCAGCAGCTTACTGGGGCAGGGGTACAATGAGCAGTTCTTC. Combining the CDR3 with reference TRBV7-9 and TRBJ2-1 gives the whole variable domain DTGVSQNPRHKITKRGQNVTFRCDPISEHNRLYWYRQTLGQGPEFLTYFQNEAQLEKSRLLSDRFSAERPKGSFSTLEIQRTEQGDSAMYLCASSLLGQGYNEQFFGPGTRLTVL.

The gene calls are TRBV11-3 and TRBJ2-1, with D perhaps TRBD1 (6 bases). V was cut by 5 bases and J by 3 bases, with 8 bases left in between. This CDR3 has 13 amino acids. Germline V gene lookup returns CDR1 SGHNT and CDR2 YENEEA. CDR3 bases: TGTGCCAGCAGCGAGGACAGCTACAATGAGCAGTTCTTC. Amino acid sequence: CASSEDSYNEQFF.

V and J are TRBV28 and TRBJ1-1, with 9 bases fitting TRBD1. The CDR3 consists of 15 residues. Germline lookup yields CDR1 MDHEN and CDR2 SYDVKM. The V gene end was trimmed by 8 bases and the J gene end by 5 bases; junction bases not matched to a gene: 12. The chain's CDR3 is CASCRTGAVGTEAFF. DNA of the CDR3: TGTGCCAGCTGCCGGACAGGGGCTGTGGGGACTGAAGCTTTCTTT.

Comment on this clone: The CDR3 end shows no conserved phenylalanine or tryptophan, and so a read error is likely. The chain has TRBV27 and TRBJ1-2, with 7 bases fitting TRBD1. The ends lost 10 bases at V and 8 bases at J; junction bases unmatched: 7. From germline, CDR1 is MNHEY and CDR2 SMNVEV (reference sequence). There are 11 residues in the CDR3. CDR3 region: CATGQGEGYTL. CDR3 in DNA: TGTGCCACCGGGCAGGGGGAAGGCTACACCCTC.

This clone has only a few counts. The rearrangement links TRBV30 to TRBJ1-1; D uncertain. The ends were cut back, 2 bases at V and 2 bases at J, with 15 bases in the middle. Germline V gene lookup returns CDR1 GTSNPN and CDR2 SVGIG (reference sequence). The CDR3 length is 15 residues. DNA of the CDR3: TGTGCCTGGAGTCCTTTGGGCGTCAGAAACACTGAAGCTTTCTTT. Translating it yields CAWSPLGVRNTEAFF.

This clone was counted once. V gene TRBV18 combines with J gene TRBJ1-5; D remains ambiguous. The germline gives CDR1 KGHSH, CDR2 LQKENI. This CDR3 is 14 amino acids long. Trimming pared 2 bases from V and 6 bases from J, leaving 11 bases between. The CDR3: CASSPLRQGQPQHF. CDR3 DNA: TGTGCCAGCTCACCATTGAGGCAAGGTCAGCCCCAGCATTTT.

The chain joins TRBV11-2 to TRBJ1-6, with 9 bases lining up with TRBD1. Germline V gene sequence: CDR1 SGHAT, CDR2 FQNNGV. Trimming cost V 3 bases and J 6 bases; bases outside gene matches: 6. There are 16 residues in the CDR3. The CDR3 DNA is TGTGCCAGCAGCTTGGGGACAGGGCGCGGTAATTCACCCCTCCACTTT. Protein sequence: CASSLGTGRGNSPLHF.

This chain links TRBV28 with TRBJ1-2, with D possibly matching TRBD1 (5 bases). CDR3 size: 14 residues. V was shortened by 8 bases and J by 0 bases, with 13 bases between the two germline ends. The V gene's germline CDR1 is MDHEN and CDR2 SYDVKM. The CDR3 sequence: CASGWGSANYGYTF. CDR3 bases: TGTGCCAGCGGATGGGGCTCGGCTAACTATGGCTACACCTTC.

The chain employs TRBV5-1 and TRBJ2-7, with 8 nucleotides matching TRBD1. The CDR3 has 14 residues. Trimming at V came to 6 bases and at J to 6 bases, leaving 11 bases not matched to a gene. CDR1 and CDR2 from the germline V gene are SGHRS and YFSETQ. This CDR3 is CASIQGASGGEQYF. The DNA for the CDR3 is TGCGCCAGCATCCAGGGGGCATCCGGGGGCGAGCAGTACTTC.

The gene calls are TRBV7-8 and TRBJ1-1, with 10 nucleotides matching TRBD1. CDR1 is SGHVS and CDR2 is FQNEAQ in the germline V gene. This CDR3 comprises 15 residues. V was clipped by 5 bases and J by 2 bases; unmatched bases: 5. CDR3 sequence: CASSLTGGVNTEAFF. The CDR3 DNA reads TGTGCCAGCAGCCTGACAGGGGGCGTAAACACTGAAGCTTTCTTT.